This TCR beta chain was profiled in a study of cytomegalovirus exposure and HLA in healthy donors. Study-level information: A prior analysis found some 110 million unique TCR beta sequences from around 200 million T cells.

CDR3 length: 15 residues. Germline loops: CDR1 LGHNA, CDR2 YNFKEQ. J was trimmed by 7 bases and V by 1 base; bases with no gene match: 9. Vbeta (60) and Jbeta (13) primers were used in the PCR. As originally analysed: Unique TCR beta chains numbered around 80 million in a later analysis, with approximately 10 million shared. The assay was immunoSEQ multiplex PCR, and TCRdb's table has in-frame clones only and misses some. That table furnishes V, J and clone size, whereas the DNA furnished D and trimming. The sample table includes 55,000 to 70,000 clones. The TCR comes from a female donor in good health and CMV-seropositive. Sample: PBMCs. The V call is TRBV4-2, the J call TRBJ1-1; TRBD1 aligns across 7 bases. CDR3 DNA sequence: TGTGCCAGCAGCCAAGCCTACCGGGACAGCTTTGAAGCTTTCTTT. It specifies CASSQAYRDSFEAFF.